The present entry profiles one T cell receptor (beta chain) with its context. The CDR3 contains 13 residues. V lost 6 bases and J 13 bases, leaving 21 bases between the germline ends. CDR1 and CDR2 (germline): MNHNY, SVGAGI (reference sequence). The sample originates from a study of cytotoxic CD8 clonotypes in ibrutinib-treated CLL. Measured with immunoSEQ multiplex PCR; TCRdb has only the in-frame clones, and not every one. The repertoire holds over 100,000 clones, with approximately 58% as singletons. The receptor's source is a human donor with chronic lymphocytic leukemia. The chain carries TRBV6-6 and TRBJ1-2; possibly TRBD1 for D (6 bases). Sequenced material: PBMCs, taken after 24 months of ibrutinib treatment. The CDR3 DNA follows: TGTGCCAGCAGGCAGGACAGCCGCACCGTAAGCACCTTC. It translates to CASRQDSRTVSTF.